This TCR beta chain was captured by sequencing in a study of cytomegalovirus exposure and HLA in healthy donors (dated by TCRdb to about 2017). Notes on the research overall: In an earlier analysis of approximately 500 of the donors, about 260 Gb of sequence data and some 100 million unique TCR beta sequences from about 179 million T cells were reported. Typing coverage differed by locus: A, B, C, DRB1 and DQB1 were typed in about 620-640 donors, DQA1 in 522, DPA1 in over 600, and DPB1 in approximately 450. Both class I and class II loci were covered by HLA typing, at four-digit resolution. To decide whether each TCR beta V gene segment behaved as functional or pseudogenic, an earlier analysis of over 500 of the donors relied on high-throughput TCR beta sequencing. A separate validation cohort of roughly 110 different subjects was used in addition to the approximately 700-subject first cohort. A later genetic analysis used genome-wide SNP genotypes for about 65% of the roughly 700 donors, treating that subset as a discovery cohort. Among under 450 genotyped donors of the cohort, an average of around 240,000 unique TCR beta nucleotide sequences were sequenced per donor, about a sixth of them non-productive. Rather than drawing on any new phenotypic data, the later analysis identified candidate immune exposures from TCR beta sequences and the way those sequences occurred across donors. The study used immunosequencing to profile the T cell repertoires of about 670 subjects and linked those repertoires to cytomegalovirus serostatus. An early release covering roughly 580 HLA-typed donors comprised about 300 gigabases of sequencing data and around 80 million unique TCR sequences. Among the roughly 410 genotyped donors, around 79% belonged to the genetic ancestry cluster associated with self-reported Caucasian donors. The study combined high-throughput TCR immunosequencing, statistical association of individual TCRs with disease status, and machine learning to predict cytomegalovirus infection status. The study aimed to test whether signatures of past pathogen exposure could be identified by cataloging public T cell receptors. All discovery cohort repertoires had been generated using a single sequencing platform. A later analysis re-analyzed previously published TCR beta repertoires from 650 to 800 donors and added high-resolution HLA genotyping to study TCR occurrence patterns. Roughly 5 DR-DQ haplotypes were handled as single units for association and clustering, since linkage in the cohort was strong. Donor age, sex, ethnicity and CMV serostatus were compiled together with the repertoire data.

Trimming removed 0 bases from V and 6 bases from J, leaving 8 bases between the germline ends. From its cysteine to its phenylalanine, the CDR3 spans 13 amino acids. Of all the DNA, just the CDR3 is kept, 39 bases in frame from base 1. As encoded in the germline V gene, CDR1 is SQVTM while CDR2 is ANQGSEA. Comments on this clone: Its antigen specificity is not known. No clone much larger than this one lies a single base away; base qualities are absent.

The cohort comprised hundreds of healthy bone marrow donors. All cohort members were sampled while nominally healthy, although unrecorded immune exposures were likely present. The donor was CMV seronegative and was included in the group of 352 seronegative cohort members. Every donor gave a peripheral blood sample, and the peripheral blood mononuclear cells from that sample were used for TCR beta sequencing. Genomic DNA extraction from the blood cell samples was performed with the Qiagen DNeasy Blood Extraction Kit. To prepare the library, the immunoSEQ multiplex PCR assay was applied. For the multiplex PCR, a mixture combining 60 forward primers for TCR Vbeta segments and 13 reverse primers for TCR Jbeta segments was used. The CDR3 region of rearranged TCR beta genes was amplified from genomic DNA by a multiplex PCR assay. On the Illumina HiSeq System, the amplified TCR beta libraries were sequenced as 87-base-pair reads. On the study's bioinformatics: Across the 700 or so repertoires, a later analysis counted approximately 75 million unique TCR beta chains, some 11 million of which were shared by at least two donors. A nearest-neighbor algorithm error-corrected the raw reads and collapsed the reads into unique sequences, merging closely related sequences to remove PCR and sequencing errors. V, D and J gene segments were assigned by aligning CDR3 sequences to IMGT reference sequences. For a sequence to be retained, a match of at least six nucleotides to both a V gene segment and a J gene segment was required. A rearrangement counted as productive if the CDR3 had no stop codons and remained in frame with V and J, and every other rearrangement counted as non-productive. CDR3 was defined by IMGT convention, running from the second conserved V-encoded cysteine to the conserved J-encoded phenylalanine. In an earlier analysis of around 600 of the donors, sequences lacking an unambiguous match to a single V gene segment were excluded. In an earlier analysis of approximately 560 of the donors, a V segment was called functional when productive rearrangements were above 56.7%, and segregating when the standard deviation between donors exceeded 5%. To diagnose cytomegalovirus status from the catalog of TCR beta chain sequences, a statistical classification framework was built. V and J gene assignment, in a later analysis, came from comparing TCR nucleotide sequences with IMGT/GENE-DB human TR gene sequences. Using the TCRdist pipeline, a later analysis assigned CDR3 sequences along with most-parsimonious VDJ recombination scenarios. In a later analysis, each TCR beta chain was defined by its CDR3 amino acid sequence together with its V-gene family, and reads lacking a unique V-gene family were excluded. To address suspected cross-contamination and a sequencing artifact, a later analysis removed a few hundred highly shared, low-generation-probability nucleotide sequences. In a later analysis, a clonal expansion index for each public chain was calculated from normalized within-repertoire ranks of inferred template counts. Generation probabilities in a later analysis came from a VDJ recombination model fitted to out-of-frame rearrangements, and those results were checked against IGoR. In a later analysis, hypergeometric tests were used to score TCR-TCR, TCR-HLA and TCR-CMV co-occurrence, with a repertoire-size bias correction applied to TCR pairs. In a later analysis, false discovery rates were estimated by permuting HLA or CMV assignments 20 times. In a later analysis, co-occurring TCRs were grouped using DBSCAN, with TCRdist sequence similarity added in when clustering inside HLA-allele-positive subsets. Co-occurrence clustering excluded repertoires with fewer than 30,000 or more than 120,000 public chains, plus five with anomalous nucleotide sharing. The table comes from immuneACCESS by way of TCRdb, which keeps in-frame sequences with V and J called. Part of the clones is missing from these tables; in studies checked, under half for an unresolved V gene and the rest for unknown reasons. The D gene and trimming were derived from the DNA, and the V and J assignments and clone size from that table. The sample contains roughly 150,000 clones, over 80% of them found a single time. About 1.4% of the sample is held by the ten biggest clonotypes.

Overall results and qualifications from the work: It was suggested by the authors that the approach could potentially be generalized to other disease states and immunological phenotypes. Linkage disequilibrium might explain the correlated functional status among segregating V segments, but an unknown experimental factor could not be excluded. The 87-base-pair reads could not distinguish some IMGT-functional V segments, including TRBV6-2 and TRBV6-3, so those segments were excluded. Because counts were too low, about 15 rarely observed V segments, including chromosome 9 orphons, were left out of the earlier analysis of 500 to 750 of the donors. A later analysis found that TCR association rates varied across HLA loci, with DRB1 alleles showing the most associated TCRs and HLA-C alleles the fewest. In a later analysis, some 17,000 TCR beta sequences were associated with specific HLA alleles at a false discovery rate of 0.05. Only TCR beta chains were sequenced in this cohort, and the absence of alpha or paired-chain data limited detectable features. In vitro tests confirmed that a few of the cytomegalovirus-associated TCR beta chains recognize cytomegalovirus antigens. A further reported finding was that TCR beta sequences accurately predicted the HLA-A and HLA-B alleles for most subjects in the first cohort. A later genetic analysis reported fewer N-insertions in productive TCRs among donors in an Asian-associated ancestry cluster than the roughly 720-donor mean. In an earlier analysis of around 600 of the donors, most TCR beta V segments were observed in productive rearrangements about 87% or about 30% of the time, broadly matching IMGT annotations. In a later analysis, several top co-occurrence clusters were reported to appear linked to parvovirus B19, influenza, CMV and Epstein-Barr virus. A cluster of highly shared sequence variants was judged likely to represent a technical artifact of the sequencing pipeline. Because HLA typing was missing for some donors at each locus, association tests included only the typed subset. CMV serostatus was the only immune exposure information available for the cohort. Most CMV-associated TCR beta chains appeared to be HLA-restricted in a later analysis, and the HLA associations seemed to be driven largely by CMV exposure. Assigning TCR associations to individual alleles was difficult when HLA alleles, especially DR and DQ, strongly co-occurred. A total of 150 or so TCR beta chains were listed by the study as associated with cytomegalovirus. While some public TCRs were present in many individuals, most TCR sequences turned up only very rarely across donors. V-gene and J-gene trimming of TCR beta chains was associated with a missense DCLRE1C variant in a later genetic analysis, and the association was replicated in an independent cohort. A later analysis found that HLA-associated TCR beta chains were more clonally expanded and had lower generation probabilities than equally common non-associated chains. The presence/absence analyses assumed that sequencing depth was roughly uniform across donors, and that assumption may not be true. The classifier was reported to diagnose cytomegalovirus status with high specificity and sensitivity in both the original cohort and the validation cohort.

This sequence uses TRBV29-1 and TRBJ2-2; perhaps TRBD2 is the D gene, with 5 bases matching. Sequencing input: PBMCs. The origin of this receptor is a woman under 30 in good health and CMV-seronegative. CDR3 reads: CSVEDHGAGELFF. The DNA reads TGCAGCGTTGAAGATCACGGGGCCGGGGAGCTGTTTTTT.